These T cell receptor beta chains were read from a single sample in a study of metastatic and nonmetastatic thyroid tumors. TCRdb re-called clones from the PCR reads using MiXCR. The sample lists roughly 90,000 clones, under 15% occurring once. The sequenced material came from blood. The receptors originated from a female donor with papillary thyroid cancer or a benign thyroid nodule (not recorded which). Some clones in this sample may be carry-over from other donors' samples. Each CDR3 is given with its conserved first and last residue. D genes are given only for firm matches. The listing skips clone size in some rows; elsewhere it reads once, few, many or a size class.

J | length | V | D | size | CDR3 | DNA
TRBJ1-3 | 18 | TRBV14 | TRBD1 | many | CASSQEKDRINSGNTIYF | TGTGCCAGCAGCCAAGAAAAGGACAGGATAAACTCTGGAAACACCATATATTTT
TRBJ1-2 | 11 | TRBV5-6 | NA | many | CASSLDGGYTF | TGTGCCAGCAGCTTGGATGGCGGCTACACCTTC
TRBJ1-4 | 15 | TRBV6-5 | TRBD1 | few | CASSYGTGGGEKLFF | TGTGCCAGCAGTTACGGGACAGGGGGAGGAGAAAAACTGTTTTTT
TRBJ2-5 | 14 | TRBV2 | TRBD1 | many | CASSEGQGIKTQYF | TGTGCCAGCAGTGAGGGACAGGGGATTAAGACCCAGTACTTC
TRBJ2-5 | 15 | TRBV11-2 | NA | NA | CASRSAVPRLETQYF | TGTGCCAGCAGATCAGCCGTACCTCGGTTGGAGACCCAGTACTTC
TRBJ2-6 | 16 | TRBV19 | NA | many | CASSIAGVSGANVLTF | TGTGCCAGTAGTATCGCCGGAGTCTCTGGGGCCAACGTCCTGACTTTC
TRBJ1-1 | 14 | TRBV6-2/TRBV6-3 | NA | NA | CASSYPGMNAEAFF | TGTGCCAGCAGTTACCCAGGGATGAACGCTGAAGCTTTCTTT
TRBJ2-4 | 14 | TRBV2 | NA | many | CASSGLGEQNIQYF | TGTGCCAGCAGCGGGCTCGGGGAGCAAAACATTCAGTACTTC
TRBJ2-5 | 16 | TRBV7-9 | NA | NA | CASSLASWGGRETQYF | TGTGCCAGCAGCTTAGCGTCGTGGGGAGGCAGAGAGACCCAGTACTTC
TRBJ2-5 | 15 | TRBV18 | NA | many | CASALDLGGGETQYF | TGTGCCAGCGCCCTGGACTTAGGGGGTGGAGAGACCCAGTACTTC
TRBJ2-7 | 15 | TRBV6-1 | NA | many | CASSDRTERPYEQYF | TGTGCCAGCAGTGATAGGACGGAACGACCTTACGAGCAGTACTTC
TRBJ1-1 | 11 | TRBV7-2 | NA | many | CASSLGLGAFF | TGTGCCAGCAGCTTGGGGTTAGGAGCTTTCTTT
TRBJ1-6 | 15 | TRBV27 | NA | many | CASRADPGVDSPLHF | TGTGCCAGCAGAGCGGACCCAGGGGTAGATTCACCCCTCCACTTT
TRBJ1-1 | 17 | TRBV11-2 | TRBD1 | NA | CASSLGTGRLANTEAFF | TGTGCCAGCAGCTTAGGGACAGGGCGCCTAGCCAACACTGAAGCCTTCTTT
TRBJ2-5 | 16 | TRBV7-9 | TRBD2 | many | CASSFPPSGMKETQYF | TGTGCCAGCAGCTTTCCGCCGAGCGGGATGAAAGAGACCCAGTACTTC
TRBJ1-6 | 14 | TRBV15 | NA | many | CATSRGLGNSPLHF | TGTGCCACCAGCCGGGGGTTGGGTAATTCACCCCTCCACTTT
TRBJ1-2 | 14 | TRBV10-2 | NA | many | CASSEREMVDGYTF | TGCGCCAGCAGTGAGAGGGAAATGGTGGATGGCTACACCTTC
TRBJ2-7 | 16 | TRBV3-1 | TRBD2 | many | CASSRQLAGGALEQYF | TGTGCCAGCAGCCGACAACTAGCGGGGGGTGCCCTAGAGCAGTACTTC
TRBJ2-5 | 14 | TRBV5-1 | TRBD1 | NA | CASKIGQGGETQYF | TGCGCCAGCAAAATTGGACAGGGCGGTGAGACCCAGTACTTC
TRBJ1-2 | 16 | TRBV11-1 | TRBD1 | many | CASSRGGDSANYGYTF | TGTGCCAGCAGCCGCGGAGGGGACAGTGCCAACTATGGCTACACCTTC
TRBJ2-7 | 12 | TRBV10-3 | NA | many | CAISVDMGEQYF | TGTGCCATCAGTGTTGATATGGGCGAGCAGTACTTC
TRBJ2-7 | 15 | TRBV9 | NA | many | CASSVFEEDSYEQYF | TGTGCCAGCAGCGTATTTGAAGAGGATTCCTACGAGCAGTACTTC
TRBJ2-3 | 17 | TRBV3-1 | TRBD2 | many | CASSFDPSGGLTDTQYF | TGTGCCAGCAGCTTCGACCCTAGCGGGGGGTTAACAGATACGCAGTATTTT
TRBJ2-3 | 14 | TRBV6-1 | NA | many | CASSEAPPTDTQYF | TGTGCCAGCAGTGAAGCACCCCCCACAGATACGCAGTATTTT
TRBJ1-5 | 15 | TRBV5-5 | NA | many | CASSLAGDNNQPQHF | TGTGCCAGCAGCTTGGCGGGGGATAACAATCAGCCCCAGCATTTT
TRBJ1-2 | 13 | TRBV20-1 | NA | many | CSAIPRQAYGYTF | TGCAGTGCTATTCCTCGACAGGCCTATGGCTACACCTTC
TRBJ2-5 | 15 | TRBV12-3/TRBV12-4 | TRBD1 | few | CASISPGGRGETQYF | TGTGCCAGCATTTCGCCAGGGGGCAGAGGAGAGACCCAGTACTTC
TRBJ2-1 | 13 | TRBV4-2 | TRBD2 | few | CASSQGWRGAVFF | TGTGCCAGCAGCCAAGGTTGGCGGGGGGCCGTGTTCTTC
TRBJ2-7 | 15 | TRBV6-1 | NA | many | CASSEVLSSSYEQYF | TGTGCCAGCAGTGAAGTTCTCAGCAGCTCCTACGAGCAGTACTTC
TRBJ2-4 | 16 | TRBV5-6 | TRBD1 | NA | CASSPTGTETKNIQYF | TGTGCCAGCAGCCCGACCGGGACAGAAACCAAAAACATTCAGTACTTC
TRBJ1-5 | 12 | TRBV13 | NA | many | CASSVSGGPQHF | TGTGCCAGCAGCGTGTCGGGAGGGCCCCAGCATTTT
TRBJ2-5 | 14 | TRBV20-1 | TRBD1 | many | CSARRQGLGETQYF | TGCAGTGCTAGGAGACAGGGTCTGGGAGAGACCCAGTACTTC
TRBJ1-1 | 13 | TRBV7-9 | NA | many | CASSLTYKYEAFF | TGTGCCAGCAGCTTAACTTATAAGTATGAAGCTTTCTTT
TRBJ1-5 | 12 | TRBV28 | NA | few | CAIGPKDQPQHF | TGTGCCATTGGACCGAAAGATCAGCCCCAGCATTTT
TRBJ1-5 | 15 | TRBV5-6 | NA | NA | CASSRWDGINEPQHF | TGTGCCAGCAGCCGCTGGGACGGAATAAATGAGCCCCAGCATTTT
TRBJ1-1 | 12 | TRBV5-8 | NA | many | CASRSGSQKAFF | TGTGCCAGCAGATCCGGGTCTCAGAAGGCTTTCTTT
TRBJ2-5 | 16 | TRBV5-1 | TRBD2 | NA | CASSLGTTSGWETQYF | TGCGCCAGCAGCTTGGGAACGACTAGCGGGTGGGAGACCCAGTACTTC
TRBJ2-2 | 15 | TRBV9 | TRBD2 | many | CASSATSLYTGELFF | TGTGCCAGCAGCGCGACTAGCTTGTACACCGGGGAGCTGTTTTTT
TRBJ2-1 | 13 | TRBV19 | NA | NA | CASRPETDNGQFF | TGTGCAAGTAGACCTGAGACAGACAATGGGCAGTTCTTC
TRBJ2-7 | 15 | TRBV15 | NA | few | CATSRAGTESYEQYF | TGTGCCACCAGCAGGGCCGGGACGGAATCCTACGAGCAGTACTTC
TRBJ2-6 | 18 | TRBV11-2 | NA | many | CASSLGGVLYSGANVLTF | TGTGCCAGCAGCTTAGGAGGGGTTTTGTACTCTGGGGCCAACGTCCTGACTTTC
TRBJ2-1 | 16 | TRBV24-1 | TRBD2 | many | CATSDTRLAGGSEQFF | TGTGCCACCAGTGATACCCGGCTAGCGGGGGGGAGTGAGCAGTTCTTC
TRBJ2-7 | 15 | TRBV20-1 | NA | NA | CSARGKARASYEQYF | TGCAGTGCTAGAGGAAAAGCCCGGGCCTCCTACGAGCAGTACTTC
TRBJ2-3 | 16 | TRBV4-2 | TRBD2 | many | CASSQLETSATDTQYF | TGTGCCAGCAGCCAACTTGAGACTAGCGCCACAGATACGCAGTATTTT
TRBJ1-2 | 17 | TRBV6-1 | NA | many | CASTNDPRGGLNYGYTF | TGTGCCAGCACAAATGATCCTAGGGGGGGGTTAAACTATGGCTACACCTTC
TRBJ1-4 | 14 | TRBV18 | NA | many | CASSPTLGNEKLFF | TGTGCCAGCTCACCGACGTTGGGGAATGAAAAACTGTTTTTT
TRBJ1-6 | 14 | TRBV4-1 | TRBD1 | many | CASSLQGADSPLHF | TGCGCCAGCAGCCTACAGGGGGCGGATTCACCCCTCCACTTT
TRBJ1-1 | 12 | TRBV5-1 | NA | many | CASSWGDTEAFF | TGCGCCAGCAGCTGGGGCGACACTGAAGCTTTCTTT
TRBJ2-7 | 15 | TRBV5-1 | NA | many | CASSSPLASSYEQYF | TGCGCCAGCAGCTCCCCGCTTGCGAGCTCCTACGAGCAGTACTTC
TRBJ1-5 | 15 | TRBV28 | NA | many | CASRTTGSRNQPQHF | TGTGCCAGCAGAACAACAGGGTCGCGCAATCAGCCCCAGCATTTT
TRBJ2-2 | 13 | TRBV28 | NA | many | CASSLSDPGELFF | TGTGCCAGCAGTTTAAGCGACCCCGGGGAGCTGTTTTTT
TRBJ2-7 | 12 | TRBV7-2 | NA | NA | CASSPGRCEQYF | TGTGCCAGCAGCCCCGGCAGATGCGAGCAGTACTTC
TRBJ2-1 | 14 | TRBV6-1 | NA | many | CAARREQGNNEQFF | TGTGCCGCCCGGAGGGAACAGGGAAACAATGAGCAGTTCTTC
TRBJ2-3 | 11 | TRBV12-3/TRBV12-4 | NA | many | CASSFLGTQYF | TGTGCCAGCAGTTTCTTGGGGACGCAGTATTTT
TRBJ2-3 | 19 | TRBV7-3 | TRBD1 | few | CATVFRDREGGVTTDTQYF | TGTGCCACCGTCTTCCGGGACAGGGAAGGGGGGGTGACCACAGATACGCAGTATTTT